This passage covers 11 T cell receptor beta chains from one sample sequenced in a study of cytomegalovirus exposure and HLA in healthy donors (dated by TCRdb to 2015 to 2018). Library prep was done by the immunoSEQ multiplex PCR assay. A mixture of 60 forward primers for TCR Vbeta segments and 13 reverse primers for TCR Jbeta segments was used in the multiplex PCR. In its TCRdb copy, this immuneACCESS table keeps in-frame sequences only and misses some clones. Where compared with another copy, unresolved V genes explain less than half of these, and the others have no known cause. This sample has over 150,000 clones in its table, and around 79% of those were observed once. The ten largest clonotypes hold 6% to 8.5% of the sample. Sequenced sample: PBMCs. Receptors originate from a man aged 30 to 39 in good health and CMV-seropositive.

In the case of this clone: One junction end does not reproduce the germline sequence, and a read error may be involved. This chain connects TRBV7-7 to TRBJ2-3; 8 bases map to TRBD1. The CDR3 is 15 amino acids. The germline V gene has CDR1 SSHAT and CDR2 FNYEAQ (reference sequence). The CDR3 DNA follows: TGTGCTAGCAGCTCGGGGACAGGTGGTACAGATACGCAGTATTTT. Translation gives CASSSGTGGTDTQYF.

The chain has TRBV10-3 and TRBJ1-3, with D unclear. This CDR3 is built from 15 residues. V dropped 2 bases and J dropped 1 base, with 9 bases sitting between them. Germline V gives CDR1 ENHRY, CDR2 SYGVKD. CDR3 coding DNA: TGTGCCATCAGTGAGACGGCGGATTCTGGAAACACCATATATTTT. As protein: CAISETADSGNTIYF.

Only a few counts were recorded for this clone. The CDR3 spells CASRDSEAFF. CDR3 nucleotide sequence: TGTGCCAGCAGAGACAGTGAAGCTTTCTTT. The chain employs TRBV28 and TRBJ1-1, with D tentatively TRBD1 (5 bases). V lost 6 bases and J 7 bases, leaving 6 bases between the germline ends. The CDR3 loop spans 10 amino acids. In germline, CDR1 is MDHEN, CDR2 SYDVKM.

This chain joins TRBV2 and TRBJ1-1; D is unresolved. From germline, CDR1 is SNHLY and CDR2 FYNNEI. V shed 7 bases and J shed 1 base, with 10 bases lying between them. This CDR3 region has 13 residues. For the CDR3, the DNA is TGTGCCAGCAAGGAGACGGCGAACACTGAAGCTTTCTTT. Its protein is CASKETANTEAFF.

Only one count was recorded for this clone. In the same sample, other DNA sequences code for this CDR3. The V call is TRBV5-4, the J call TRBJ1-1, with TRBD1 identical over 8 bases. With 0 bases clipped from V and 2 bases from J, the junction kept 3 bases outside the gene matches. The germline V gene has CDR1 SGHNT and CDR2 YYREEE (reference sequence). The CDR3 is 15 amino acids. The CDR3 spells CASSLAGGRNTEAFF. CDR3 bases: TGTGCCAGCAGCTTGGCAGGGGGCAGAAACACTGAAGCTTTCTTT.

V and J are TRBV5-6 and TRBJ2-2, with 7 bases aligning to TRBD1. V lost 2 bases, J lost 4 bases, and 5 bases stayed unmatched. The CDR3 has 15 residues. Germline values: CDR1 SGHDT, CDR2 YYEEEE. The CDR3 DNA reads TGTGCCAGCAGCTTACAGGGGCCCTCCACCGGGGAGCTGTTTTTT. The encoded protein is CASSLQGPSTGELFF.

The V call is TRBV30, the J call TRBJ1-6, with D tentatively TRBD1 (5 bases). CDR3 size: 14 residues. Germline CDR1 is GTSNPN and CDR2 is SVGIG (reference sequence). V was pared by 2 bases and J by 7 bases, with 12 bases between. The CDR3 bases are TGTGCCTGGAGTATAGGGGCAGGCAATTCACCCCTCCACTTT. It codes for CAWSIGAGNSPLHF.

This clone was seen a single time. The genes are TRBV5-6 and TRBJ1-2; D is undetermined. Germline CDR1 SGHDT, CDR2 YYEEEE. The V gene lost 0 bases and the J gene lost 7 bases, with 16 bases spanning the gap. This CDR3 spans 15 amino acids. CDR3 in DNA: TGTGCCAGCAGCTTGGCCGGGATCGATTTGCGTGGCTACACCTTC. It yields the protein CASSLAGIDLRGYTF. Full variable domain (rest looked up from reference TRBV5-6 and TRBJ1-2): DAGVTQSPTHLIKTRGQQVTLRCSPKSGHDTVSWYQQALGQGPQFIFQYYEEEERQRGNFPDRFSGHQFPNYSSELNVNALLLGDSALYLCASSLAGIDLRGYTFGSGTRLTVV.

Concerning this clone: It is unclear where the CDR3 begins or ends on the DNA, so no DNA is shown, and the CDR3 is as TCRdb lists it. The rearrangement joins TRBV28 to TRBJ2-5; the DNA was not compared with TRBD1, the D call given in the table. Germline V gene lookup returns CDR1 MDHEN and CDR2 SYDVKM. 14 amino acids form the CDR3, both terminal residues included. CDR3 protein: CASSSSGQDRSQYF.

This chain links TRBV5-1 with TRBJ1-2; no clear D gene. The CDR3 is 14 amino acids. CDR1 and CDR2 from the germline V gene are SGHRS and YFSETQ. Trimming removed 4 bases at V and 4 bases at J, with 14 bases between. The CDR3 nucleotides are TGCGCCAGCAGCCCCCATGACGGGATCTATGGCTACACCTTC. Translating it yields CASSPHDGIYGYTF. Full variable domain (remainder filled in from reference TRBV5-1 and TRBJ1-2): KAGVTQTPRYLIKTRGQQVTLSCSPISGHRSVSWYQQTPGQGLQFLFEYFSETQRNKGNFPGRFSGRQFSNSRSEMNVSTLELGDSALYLCASSPHDGIYGYTFGSGTRLTVV.

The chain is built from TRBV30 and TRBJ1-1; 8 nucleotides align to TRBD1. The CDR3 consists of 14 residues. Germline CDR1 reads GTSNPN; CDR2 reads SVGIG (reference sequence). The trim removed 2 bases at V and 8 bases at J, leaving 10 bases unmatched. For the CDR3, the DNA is TGTGCCTGGAGTAAACAGGGGGTTTTTCTAGAAGCTTTCTTT. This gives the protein CAWSKQGVFLEAFF.